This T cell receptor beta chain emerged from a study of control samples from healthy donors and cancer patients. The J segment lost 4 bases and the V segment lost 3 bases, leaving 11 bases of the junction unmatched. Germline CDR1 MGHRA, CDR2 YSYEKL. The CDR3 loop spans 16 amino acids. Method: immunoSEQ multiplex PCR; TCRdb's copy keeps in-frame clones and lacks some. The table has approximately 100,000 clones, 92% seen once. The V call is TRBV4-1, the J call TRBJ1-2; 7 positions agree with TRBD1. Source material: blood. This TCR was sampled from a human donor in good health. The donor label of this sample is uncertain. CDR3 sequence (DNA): TGCGCCAGCAGCCAGAGGTCGGCAGGGGGGGTCTATGGCTACACCTTC. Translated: CASSQRSAGGVYGYTF.